This T cell receptor (beta chain) was obtained from a study of CD8 T cells in Susac syndrome. Turning to the study itself: Sequencing included Susac syndrome patients, six of them with active disease and under 10 in remission. Blood was drawn from patients with Susac syndrome. At that point, they were therapy-naive, on corticosteroids, or on intravenous immunoglobulin alone.

Concerning this clonotype itself: Its antigen is not identified.

Whole-study findings and limits: Clonal expansion of Susac CD8+ cells peaked in TEMRA cells, and it also peaked in active patients.

About 0.45 to 1 ug RNA was reverse transcribed with random hexamers. TCRdb redid the calling of the immunoSEQ multiplex PCR reads with MiXCR, one entry per CDR3 protein. The sample lists around 81,000 distinct CDR3 sequences, 94% seen once, with approximately 1% in the top ten. This TCR was sampled from a human donor with Susac syndrome. Sequenced input: CD8+ T cells from PBMCs.

Written as DNA, the CDR3 is TGTGCCAGCAGTTACCTAGTCTCAATAGCGGGGGGTAAAGAGACCCAGTACTTC. This translates into CASSYLVSIAGGKETQYF. The chain uses TRBV28 and TRBJ2-5; 10 bases are a match to TRBD2. With 4 bases clipped from V and 3 bases from J, the junction kept 14 bases outside the gene matches. Germline loops: CDR1 MDHEN, CDR2 SYDVKM. The CDR3 loop spans 18 amino acids.